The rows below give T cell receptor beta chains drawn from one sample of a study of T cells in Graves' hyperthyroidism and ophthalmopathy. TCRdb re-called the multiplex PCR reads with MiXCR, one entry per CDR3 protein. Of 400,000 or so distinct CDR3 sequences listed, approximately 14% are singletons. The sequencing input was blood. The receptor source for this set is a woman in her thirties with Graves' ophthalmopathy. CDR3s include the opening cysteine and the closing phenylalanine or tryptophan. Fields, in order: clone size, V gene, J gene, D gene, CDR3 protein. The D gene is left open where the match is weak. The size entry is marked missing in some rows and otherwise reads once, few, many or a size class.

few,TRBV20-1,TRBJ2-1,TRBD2,CSARDFAGTSGGLRQFF
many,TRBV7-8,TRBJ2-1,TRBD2,CASSLERGRQFF
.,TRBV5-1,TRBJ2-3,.,CASSLDGTTNTQYF
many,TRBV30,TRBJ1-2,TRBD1,CAWNGRGPRYGYTF
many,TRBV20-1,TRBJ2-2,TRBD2,CSARRLAGGPNTGELFF
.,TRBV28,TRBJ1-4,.,CASSQLTPKIGEKLFF
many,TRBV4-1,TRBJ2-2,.,CASSQDGTGELFF
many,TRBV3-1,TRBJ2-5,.,CASSQSAGYQETQYF
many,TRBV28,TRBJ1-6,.,CASSLVRAPLHF
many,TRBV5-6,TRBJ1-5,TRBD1,CASSLRQGGNQPQHF
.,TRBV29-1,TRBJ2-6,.,CSATSPGSGANVLTF
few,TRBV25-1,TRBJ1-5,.,CASSFGMSNQPQHF
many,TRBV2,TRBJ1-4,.,CASSLSRQVGGITNEKLFF
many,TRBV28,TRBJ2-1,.,CASSLPPGFHYNEQFF
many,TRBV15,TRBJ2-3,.,CATSTATDTQYF
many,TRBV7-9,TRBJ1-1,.,CASSLGTMNTEAFF
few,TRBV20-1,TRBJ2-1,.,CSEGRTSGVYNEQFF
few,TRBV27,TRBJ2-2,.,CAITTNTGELFF
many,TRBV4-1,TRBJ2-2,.,CASSGANTGELFF
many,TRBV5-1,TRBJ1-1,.,CASNERRPGTPTEAFF
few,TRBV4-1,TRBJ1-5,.,CASSQEVQGHQPQHF
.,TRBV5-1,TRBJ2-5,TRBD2,CASSSGLAGGETQYF
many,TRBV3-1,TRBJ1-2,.,CASSQDRDQGGYTF
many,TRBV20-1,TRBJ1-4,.,CSARRLQDNEKLFF